Presented here are 27 T cell receptor beta chains from one specimen sequenced in a study of early T cells in non-severe SARS-CoV-2 infection. TCRdb processed the 5' RACE reads anew with MiXCR; each CDR3 protein has one entry. The data contain approximately 77,000 distinct CDR3 sequences, approximately 12% of them singletons. The specimen was whole blood, collected at baseline. All receptors derive from an adult who was a healthcare worker with PCR-confirmed SARS-CoV-2 infection or an uninfected control (not recorded which). The donor label of this sample is uncertain.

V usage is TRBV30 and J usage is TRBJ2-5; tentatively, D is TRBD1 (5 bases). The germline CDR1 and CDR2 sequences are GTSNPN and SVGIG (reference sequence). This CDR3 comprises 14 residues. The V and J ends lost 0 bases and 9 bases respectively, with 17 bases between them. The CDR3 protein is CAWSVATALGAQYF. The CDR3 DNA reads as TGTGCCTGGAGTGTAGCGACTGCCTTAGGGGCCCAGTACTTC. The full variable domain, with the rest looked up from reference TRBV30 and TRBJ2-5, is SQTIHQWPATLVQPVGSPLSLECTVEGTSNPNLYWYRQAAGRGLQLLFYSVGIGQISSEVPQNLSASRPQDRQFILSSKKLLLSDSGFYLCAWSVATALGAQYFGPGTRLLVL.

CDR3 protein: CSASVGTWADTQYF. As DNA, the CDR3 is TGCAGTGCTAGTGTGGGTACCTGGGCAGATACGCAGTATTTT. The chain couples TRBV20-1 to TRBJ2-3, with unresolved D. From germline, CDR1 is DFQATT and CDR2 SNEGSKA (reference sequence). The CDR3 is 14 residues long. V shed 3 bases and J shed 4 bases, with 14 bases lying between them.

This clonotype was counted a few times. The V gene is TRBV15, the J gene TRBJ1-4, with D unresolved. Trimming removed 1 base at V and 8 bases at J, with 8 bases between. CDR3 length: 13 amino acids. Germline V gives CDR1 LNHNV, CDR2 YYDKDF (reference sequence). This CDR3 reads CATSRGAGEKLFF. The DNA of the CDR3 is TGTGCCACCAGCAGAGGTGCTGGCGAAAAACTGTTTTTT.

This clonotype turned up a few times. This rearrangement joins TRBV11-3 to TRBJ2-1; no clear D. Germline lookup yields CDR1 SGHNT and CDR2 YENEEA. V lost 1 base to trimming and J lost 2 bases, with 12 bases between them. This CDR3 has 16 residues. Here the CDR3 DNA reads TGTGCCAGCAGCTTAGGTAGAGGATTACCCTACAATGAGCAGTTCTTC. Protein product: CASSLGRGLPYNEQFF.

There are a few counts of this clonotype. The gene calls are TRBV6-2 or TRBV6-3 and TRBJ2-1, with D tentatively TRBD1 (5 bases). The V end lost 6 bases, the J end lost 7 bases, and 10 bases lay between the germline ends. Germline CDR1 is MNHEY and CDR2 is SVGEGT. This CDR3 is built from 12 residues. The CDR3 nucleotides are TGTGCCAGCAGAAGACAGCTTAATGAGCAGTTCTTC. The encoded protein is CASRRQLNEQFF.

This clonotype was seen just once. The J gene is TRBJ1-1, the V gene TRBV5-5; D may be TRBD1 (5 bases). The CDR3 has 15 residues. V lost 4 bases and J lost 2, with 15 bases in between. CDR1 and CDR2 from the germline V gene are SGHKS and YYEKEE (reference sequence). The CDR3 loop is CASSEDGAYNTEAFF. CDR3 DNA: TGTGCCAGCAGCGAGGACGGGGCGTATAACACTGAAGCTTTCTTT.

This clonotype was observed a few times. For the CDR3, the DNA is TGTGCCAGCAGTGACTCGAGACTAACCAATGAGCAGTTCTTC. This encodes CASSDSRLTNEQFF. The genes are TRBV6-4 and TRBJ2-1; the D gene is possibly TRBD2 (5 bases). V was cut by 0 bases and J by 6 bases, with 9 bases left in between. The germline V gene encodes CDR1 MRHNA and CDR2 SNTAGT. The CDR3 runs 14 residues.

This clonotype was seen many times. The rearrangement links TRBV18 to TRBJ1-6; 9 bases line up with TRBD1. V lost 2 bases to trimming and J lost 8 bases; unmatched junction nucleotides: 4. This CDR3 spans 15 amino acids. The germline CDR1 and CDR2 sequences are KGHSH and LQKENI. The chain's CDR3 is CASSPKTGGDSPLHF. The CDR3, as DNA: TGTGCCAGCTCACCAAAGACAGGGGGGGATTCACCCCTCCACTTT.

The chain carries TRBV7-8 and TRBJ1-6; D is uncertain. The CDR3 covers 17 residues. V was cut by 5 bases and J by 10 bases, with 24 bases left in between. The germline V gene encodes CDR1 SGHVS and CDR2 FQNEAQ. Here the CDR3 DNA reads TGTGCCAGCAGCGACGACCAGTTCGGTACTGAGAGGTCACCCCTCCACTTT. Protein: CASSDDQFGTERSPLHF.

The J gene is TRBJ2-7, the V gene TRBV10-1; TRBD1 is a possible D gene (6 bases). Deletions cut 5 bases from V and 2 bases from J, with 10 bases between. CDR1 WNHNN and CDR2 SYGVQD come from the germline V gene (reference sequence). The CDR3 is 13 residues long. Here the CDR3 reads CASSSGTPYEQYF. Written as DNA, the CDR3 is TGCGCCAGCAGTTCTGGGACACCCTACGAGCAGTACTTC.

In this sample, this clonotype turned up many times. This chain links TRBV20-1 with TRBJ1-4; D not resolved. There are 12 residues in the CDR3. Trimming removed 6 bases from V and 4 bases from J, with 9 bases in between. Germline V gives CDR1 DFQATT, CDR2 SNEGSKA (reference sequence). The CDR3 region is CSAGNLNEKLFF. CDR3 sequence (DNA): TGCAGTGCGGGGAACCTTAATGAAAAACTGTTTTTT.

CDR3 sequence reads: CASSPGLLQNQETQYF. CDR3 coding DNA: TGTGCCAGCAGCCCAGGGCTGTTGCAGAACCAAGAGACCCAGTACTTC. The chain has TRBV11-1 and TRBJ2-5; TRBD1 is a possible D gene (5 bases). The germline CDR1 and CDR2 sequences are SGHAT and FQDESV (reference sequence). Trimming took off 5 bases at V and 0 bases at J, with 16 bases between the two ends. The CDR3 runs 16 residues. The full variable domain, its missing parts supplied by reference TRBV11-1 and TRBJ2-5, is EAEVAQSPRYKITEKSQAVAFWCDPISGHATLYWYRQILGQGPELLVQFQDESVVDDSQLPKDRFSAERLKGVDSTLKIQPAELGDSAMYLCASSPGLLQNQETQYFGPGTRLLVL.

The chain combines TRBV15 with TRBJ1-1, with 10 bases lining up with TRBD1. Germline-derived CDR1 and CDR2 are LNHNV and YYDKDF (reference sequence). V lost 5 bases, J lost 8 bases, and 8 bases stayed unmatched. This CDR3 has 14 residues. The CDR3 is CATSPGTGVGEAFF. DNA for the CDR3: TGTGCCACCAGCCCGGGGACAGGGGTTGGAGAAGCTTTCTTT.

The chain has TRBV18 and TRBJ1-4; TRBD1 might be the D (5 bases). This CDR3 spans 16 amino acids. CDR1 and CDR2 (germline): KGHSH, LQKENI. Deletions cut 4 bases from V and 3 bases from J, with 15 bases between. The CDR3 loop reads CASSLRTGTANEKLFF. CDR3 DNA sequence: TGTGCCAGCTCACTACGAACCGGGACTGCTAATGAAAAACTGTTTTTT.

This clonotype was counted ten times or more. The rearrangement uses TRBV6-6 and TRBJ1-6, with D possibly being TRBD1 (6 bases). Trimming took 6 bases from V and 1 from J, leaving 7 bases between them. Germline CDR1 reads MNHNY; CDR2 reads SVGAGI (reference sequence). The CDR3 is made up of 14 amino acids. CDR3 region: CASRDSSYNSPLHF. The CDR3 DNA follows: TGTGCCAGCAGGGACAGTTCCTATAATTCACCCCTCCACTTT.

This clonotype was detected only a few times. This rearrangement joins TRBV14 to TRBJ2-7, with 9 bases lining up with TRBD1. Trimming cost V 0 bases and J 5 bases; bases outside gene matches: 2. The CDR3 covers 14 residues. CDR1 SGHDN and CDR2 FVKESK come from the germline V gene. CDR3 sequence reads: CASSQDWTGDEQYF. In nucleotides, the CDR3 is TGTGCCAGCAGCCAAGACTGGACAGGGGACGAGCAGTACTTC.

This clonotype occurred many times. The CDR3 DNA reads TGCAGTGCGTACCCCCGGGACAGGGGGCTTGATACGCAGTATTTT. Translation: CSAYPRDRGLDTQYF. The chain is built from TRBV20-1 and TRBJ2-3; TRBD1 agrees at 12 bases. Germline-derived CDR1 and CDR2 are DFQATT and SNEGSKA (reference sequence). After removal of 6 bases from V and 6 bases from J, the junction contained 10 bases not matched to a gene. There are 15 residues in the CDR3.

The rearrangement links TRBV5-6 to TRBJ2-4; no reliable D call. The germline V and J ends were trimmed by 0 bases and 0 bases, with 10 bases remaining between them. The CDR3 covers 16 residues. Germline lookup yields CDR1 SGHDT and CDR2 YYEEEE. CDR3 protein: CASSLGTQLAKNIQYF. In nucleotides, the CDR3 is TGTGCCAGCAGCTTGGGAACGCAGTTAGCCAAAAACATTCAGTACTTC.

This clonotype was seen more than once but under ten times. This sequence joins TRBV18 and TRBJ1-5; D not certain. The CDR3 is made up of 17 amino acids. Trimming stripped 1 base from V and 7 bases from J, with 20 bases between. The germline gives CDR1 KGHSH, CDR2 LQKENI. The CDR3 region is CASSPLGLYGSSQPQHF. In DNA, the CDR3 is TGTGCCAGCTCACCACTAGGATTGTACGGGAGTTCGCAGCCCCAGCATTTT.

This clonotype was observed a few times. The chain couples TRBV18 to TRBJ1-1; no firm D call. Germline CDR1 and CDR2: KGHSH and LQKENI. The CDR3 consists of 13 residues. The V and J ends lost 3 bases and 1 base respectively, with 6 bases between them. CDR3 nucleotide sequence: TGTGCCAGCTCACCGGACGCGAACACTGAAGCTTTCTTT. Its protein product is CASSPDANTEAFF.

This clonotype was recorded a few times. This chain uses TRBV20-1 with TRBJ2-7; tentative D call: TRBD2 (7 bases). V gave up 0 bases and J gave up 2 bases, with 11 bases separating them. The germline CDR1 and CDR2 sequences are DFQATT and SNEGSKA (reference sequence). The CDR3 runs 14 residues. This chain's CDR3 is CSARDPGGAYEQYF. CDR3 coding DNA: TGCAGTGCTAGAGATCCGGGGGGCGCCTACGAGCAGTACTTC.

At least ten counts were recorded for this clonotype. The chain joins TRBV20-1 to TRBJ2-3, with D perhaps assigned TRBD1 or TRBD2 (5 bases each). CDR3 size: 15 residues. In germline, CDR1 is DFQATT, CDR2 SNEGSKA (reference sequence). V gave up 3 bases and J gave up 0 bases, with 13 bases separating them. CDR3 sequence (DNA): TGCAGTGCTAGCCGGTCGGGACCTAGCACAGATACGCAGTATTTT. This encodes CSASRSGPSTDTQYF.

The V gene is TRBV9, the J gene TRBJ2-1, with 9 bases fitting TRBD2. The CDR3 extends over 17 amino acids. In germline, CDR1 is SGDLS, CDR2 YYNGEE. The V gene end was trimmed by 3 bases and the J gene end by 4 bases; junction bases not matched to a gene: 11. CDR3 sequence reads: CASSGGRPGLAYNEQFF. In DNA, the CDR3 is TGTGCCAGCAGCGGCGGAAGGCCGGGACTAGCATACAATGAGCAGTTCTTC. The full variable domain, its missing parts supplied by reference TRBV9 and TRBJ2-1, is DSGVTQTPKHLITATGQRVTLRCSPRSGDLSVYWYQQSLDQGLQFLIQYYNGEERAKGNILERFSAQQFPDLHSELNLSSLELGDSALYFCASSGGRPGLAYNEQFFGPGTRLTVL.

The V call is TRBV6-5, the J call TRBJ1-6, with D tentatively TRBD1 (5 bases). Germline lookup yields CDR1 MNHEY and CDR2 SVGAGI. This CDR3 spans 15 amino acids. V was clipped by 0 bases and J by 7 bases, with 10 bases between them. The CDR3 region has the DNA TGTGCCAGCAGTTACTCGGCAGGGACCAATTCACCCCTCCACTTT. This sequence encodes CASSYSAGTNSPLHF.

This clonotype was counted a few times. A junction end diverges from the germline sequence, so it may reflect a read error. Written as DNA, the CDR3 is TGTGCCAGCGGTGACCCCGGCGGTTATCAGCCCCAGCATTTT. Translation gives CASGDPGGYQPQHF. V gene TRBV6-1 combines with J gene TRBJ1-5; the D is unclear. Germline CDR1 MNHNS, CDR2 SASEGT. CDR3 size: 14 residues.

This clonotype was recorded at least ten times. The chain links TRBV4-2 to TRBJ2-3; TRBD1 might be the D (6 bases). V was pared by 1 base and J by 0 bases, with 14 bases between. CDR1 is LGHNA, CDR2 YNFKEQ, per germline. This CDR3 is 17 amino acids long. The CDR3 bases are TGTGCCAGCAGCCAAGTGGGATCGAGGGGGAGCACAGATACGCAGTATTTT. Protein: CASSQVGSRGSTDTQYF.

The gene calls are TRBV20-1 and TRBJ2-7; D tentatively fits TRBD1 or TRBD2 (7 bases each). CDR3 size: 14 residues. V shed 6 bases and J shed 3 bases, with 18 bases lying between them. Germline CDR1 DFQATT, CDR2 SNEGSKA (reference sequence). DNA of the CDR3: TGCAGTGCCAGGGGGGGCGGTTTCTTCTACGAGCAGTACTTC. This codes for CSARGGGFFYEQYF.